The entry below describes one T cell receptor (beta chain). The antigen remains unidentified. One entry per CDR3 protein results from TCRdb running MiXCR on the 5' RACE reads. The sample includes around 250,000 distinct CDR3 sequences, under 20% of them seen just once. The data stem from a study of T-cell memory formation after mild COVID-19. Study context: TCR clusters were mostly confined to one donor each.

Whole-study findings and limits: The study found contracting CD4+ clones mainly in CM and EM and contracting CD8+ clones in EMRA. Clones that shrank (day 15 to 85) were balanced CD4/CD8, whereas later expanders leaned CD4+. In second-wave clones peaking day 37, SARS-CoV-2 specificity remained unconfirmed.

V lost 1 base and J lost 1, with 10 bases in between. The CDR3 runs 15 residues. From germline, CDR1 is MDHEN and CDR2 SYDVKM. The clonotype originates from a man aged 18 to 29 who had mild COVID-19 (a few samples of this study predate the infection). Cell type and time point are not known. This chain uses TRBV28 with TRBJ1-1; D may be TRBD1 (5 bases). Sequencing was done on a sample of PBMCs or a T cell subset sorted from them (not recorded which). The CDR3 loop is CASSLLVGTNTEAFF. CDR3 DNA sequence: TGTGCCAGCAGTTTATTAGTAGGGACGAACACTGAAGCTTTCTTT.